These 22 T cell receptor beta chains were sequenced from one sample in a study of STAT3 mutations in large granular lymphocyte leukemia. The assay was immunoSEQ multiplex PCR, and TCRdb's table has in-frame clones only and misses some. This table holds 25,000 to 30,000 clones, 60% to 85% found once. No antigen has been identified for these receptors. Study-wide results and caveats: Every T-LGLL patient had at least one immunodominant TCRbeta clonotype.

The sample was peripheral blood mononuclear cells. The receptor source for this set is a woman aged 45-59 years with T-cell large granular lymphocyte leukemia. Some clones in this sample may be carry-over from other donors' samples.

The V call is TRBV11-2, the J call TRBJ2-5; D call uncertain. Germline values: CDR1 SGHAT, CDR2 FQNNGV. There are 12 residues in the CDR3. V was shortened by 1 base and J by 3 bases, with 3 bases between the two germline ends. In DNA, the CDR3 is TGTGCCAGCAGCTTAGGTAAAGAGACCCAGTACTTC. It specifies CASSLGKETQYF.

The chain uses TRBV6-6 and TRBJ1-2, with 7 bases matching TRBD1. V lost 4 bases, J lost 6 bases, and 11 bases stayed unmatched. This CDR3 region has 15 residues. Germline V gives CDR1 MNHNY, CDR2 SVGAGI (reference sequence). CDR3 loop: CASSSPGQRADGYTF. DNA of the CDR3: TGTGCCAGCAGTTCGCCGGGACAGCGGGCAGATGGCTACACCTTC.

This clone showed up just a few times. The V gene is TRBV2, the J gene TRBJ2-7; 7 nucleotides match TRBD1. J gave up 4 bases and V 6 bases, and 6 bases lay outside the gene matches. Germline V gene lookup returns CDR1 SNHLY and CDR2 FYNNEI. The CDR3 is made up of 13 amino acids. CDR3 region: CASSFRDSYEQYF. DNA for the CDR3: TGTGCCAGCAGCTTCCGGGACAGTTACGAGCAGTACTTC.

In this sample, this clone turned up once. V usage is TRBV11-2 and J usage is TRBJ2-7; D may match TRBD1 or TRBD2 (5 bases each). Between the trimmed V and J ends, which lost 0 bases and 4 bases, there was a span of 13 bases. The CDR3 spans 15 residues. CDR1 is SGHAT and CDR2 is FQNNGV in the germline V gene. The CDR3 loop is CASSLDPAGTYEQYF. The CDR3 coding sequence is TGTGCCAGCAGCTTAGATCCGGCAGGGACGTACGAGCAGTACTTC.

The J gene is TRBJ1-1, the V gene TRBV7-9; the D gene is possibly TRBD1 (5 bases). This CDR3 has 14 amino acids. V shed 1 base and J shed 1 base, with 7 bases lying between them. Germline-derived CDR1 and CDR2 are SEHNR and FQNEAQ (reference sequence). The CDR3 DNA reads as TGTGCCAGCAGCTTAGTAACAGGGAACACTGAAGCTTTCTTT. Its translation: CASSLVTGNTEAFF.

CDR3 loop: CASSLVVSGSPLGQYF. Here the CDR3 DNA reads TGTGCCAGCAGCTTAGTGGTTAGCGGGTCCCCCCTGGGGCAGTACTTC. The rearrangement links TRBV7-9 to TRBJ2-7; 7 positions match TRBD2. This CDR3 is 16 amino acids long. V lost 1 base to trimming and J lost 9 bases; unmatched junction nucleotides: 15. The germline gives CDR1 SEHNR, CDR2 FQNEAQ (reference sequence).

In this sample, this clone turned up a few times. This chain links TRBV7-3 with TRBJ2-3; perhaps TRBD1 as D (6 bases). Germline V lookup: CDR1 SGHTA, CDR2 FQGTGA. V was pared by 5 bases and J by 12 bases, with 18 bases between. This CDR3 comprises 13 residues. CDR3 sequence: CASSPQGKVGQYF. CDR3 bases: TGTGCCAGCAGCCCGCAGGGGAAGGTCGGTCAGTATTTT.

The rearrangement uses TRBV18 and TRBJ2-7; 15 nucleotides line up with TRBD2. V lost 5 bases and J lost 7; bases outside the gene matches: 6. The V gene's germline CDR1 is KGHSH and CDR2 LQKENI. The CDR3 runs to 15 residues. CDR3 sequence: CASSSGLAGGGEQYF. The CDR3 DNA follows: TGTGCCAGCTCATCCGGACTAGCGGGAGGGGGTGAGCAGTACTTC.

V gene TRBV9 combines with J gene TRBJ2-7; 10 bases agree with TRBD1. This CDR3 has 15 residues. Per the germline V gene, CDR1 is SGDLS and CDR2 is YYNGEE. V lost 7 bases and J lost 3; bases outside the gene matches: 10. The CDR3 coding sequence is TGTGCCAGCGACACCGAAAGGGACAGGGGCTACGAGCAGTACTTC. This sequence encodes CASDTERDRGYEQYF.

This rearrangement joins TRBV2 to TRBJ2-3, with D possibly called TRBD1 or TRBD2 (5 bases each). Germline loops: CDR1 SNHLY, CDR2 FYNNEI. The V end was cut by 7 bases, the J end by 1 base, with 9 bases between. This CDR3 is 13 amino acids long. The CDR3 reads CASKRGGTDTQYF. The DNA of the CDR3 is TGTGCCAGCAAGAGAGGGGGCACAGATACGCAGTATTTT.

CDR3 residues: CASSEINQPQHF. CDR3 sequence (DNA): TGTGCCAGCAGCGAAATCAATCAGCCCCAGCATTTT. V usage is TRBV28 and J usage is TRBJ1-5; D not certain. The germline gives CDR1 MDHEN, CDR2 SYDVKM. The CDR3 has 12 residues. The ends were cut back, 6 bases at V and 3 bases at J, with 6 bases in the middle.

This chain connects TRBV18 to TRBJ1-2, with a possible D match to TRBD1 (5 bases). This CDR3 region has 14 residues. Trimming took 2 bases from V and 3 from J, leaving 10 bases between them. CDR1 is KGHSH and CDR2 is LQKENI in the germline V gene. The chain's CDR3 is CASSPSRDDYGYTF. The CDR3 DNA reads TGTGCCAGCTCACCATCTCGGGACGACTATGGCTACACCTTC.

The V gene is TRBV30, the J gene TRBJ1-1; no firm D call. The ends were cut back, 6 bases at V and 5 bases at J, with 19 bases in the middle. This CDR3 has 14 amino acids. From germline, CDR1 is GTSNPN and CDR2 SVGIG (reference sequence). CDR3 in amino acids: CACKDNRQGTEAFF. The CDR3 DNA sequence: TGTGCCTGTAAAGACAATCGTCAAGGTACTGAAGCTTTCTTT.

This chain connects TRBV28 to TRBJ1-2, with D perhaps TRBD1 (5 bases). Germline assignment: CDR1 MDHEN and CDR2 SYDVKM. This CDR3 comprises 13 residues. V lost 8 bases, J lost 2 bases, and 12 bases lay in between. For the CDR3, the DNA is TGTGCCAGCGGGGACCGATTAAACTATGGCTACACCTTC. Translated, it gives CASGDRLNYGYTF.

This clone was counted only a few times. V and J are TRBV7-2 and TRBJ2-2; 8 bases fit TRBD2. Germline lookup yields CDR1 SGHTA and CDR2 FQGNSA. V lost 5 bases and J lost 5; bases outside the gene matches: 13. The CDR3 sequence is 17 residues long. The CDR3 region has the DNA TGTGCCAGCAGCCCCCGGGGTGGTAGCGGGAAGACCGGGGAGCTGTTTTTT. It translates to CASSPRGGSGKTGELFF.

This chain uses TRBV6-6 with TRBJ1-5, with D possibly matching TRBD1 (5 bases). The V and J ends lost 2 bases and 4 bases respectively, with 9 bases between them. CDR3 size: 14 residues. The germline gives CDR1 MNHNY, CDR2 SVGAGI (reference sequence). The CDR3 nucleotides read TGTGCCAGCAGTTACGGCGCAGGGAATCAGCCCCAGCATTTT. Residues: CASSYGAGNQPQHF.

There are a few counts of this clone. The chain is built from TRBV4-1 and TRBJ2-5; no clear D gene. Trimming removed 2 bases at V and 5 bases at J, with 9 bases between. Germline V gene sequence: CDR1 MGHRA, CDR2 YSYEKL. The CDR3 is made up of 13 amino acids. The CDR3 spells CASSQLRSETQYF. The CDR3 DNA follows: TGCGCCAGCAGCCAATTAAGATCGGAGACCCAGTACTTC.

The chain employs TRBV9 and TRBJ1-2, with D perhaps TRBD1 (5 bases). V lost 2 bases and J 3 bases, leaving 29 bases between the germline ends. This CDR3 comprises 20 residues. Looked up from germline, CDR1 is SGDLS and CDR2 is YYNGEE. The CDR3 here is CASSVGGGEATGTSYYGYTF. For the CDR3, the DNA is TGTGCCAGCAGCGTGGGTGGGGGGGAGGCCACCGGGACCTCATACTATGGCTACACCTTC. Drawing the rest from reference TRBV9 and TRBJ1-2, the complete variable domain is DSGVTQTPKHLITATGQRVTLRCSPRSGDLSVYWYQQSLDQGLQFLIQYYNGEERAKGNILERFSAQQFPDLHSELNLSSLELGDSALYFCASSVGGGEATGTSYYGYTFGSGTRLTVV.

The J gene is TRBJ1-3, the V gene TRBV27, with 7 bases matching TRBD1. The CDR3 length is 16 residues. Germline values: CDR1 MNHEY, CDR2 SMNVEV (reference sequence). J was trimmed by 4 bases and V by 2 bases; bases with no gene match: 8. Here the CDR3 reads CASSLPTGVWGNTIYF. As DNA, the CDR3 is TGTGCCAGCAGTTTACCTACAGGGGTTTGGGGAAACACCATATATTTT.

The chain recombines TRBV5-8 with TRBJ2-1, with D perhaps matching TRBD2 (6 bases). CDR1 is SGHTS and CDR2 is YDEGEE in the germline V gene. CDR3 length: 16 amino acids. Trimming removed 4 bases at V and 1 base at J, with 15 bases between. DNA for the CDR3: TGTGCCAGCAGCCCTGGGTGGGGGGATTCCTACAATGAGCAGTTCTTC. Encoded protein: CASSPGWGDSYNEQFF.

The rearrangement joins TRBV13 to TRBJ2-6, with D perhaps TRBD1 (6 bases). Germline CDR1 is PRHDT and CDR2 is FYEKMQ (reference sequence). This CDR3 is 17 amino acids long. V was pared by 6 bases and J by 0 bases, with 15 bases between. The CDR3, as DNA: TGTGCCAGCAGTATACTCCACAGGGTCTCTGGGGCCAACGTCCTGACTTTC. Translating gives CASSILHRVSGANVLTF.

This chain uses TRBV4-2 with TRBJ2-3; D possibly matches TRBD1 or TRBD2 (7 bases each). Looked up from germline, CDR1 is LGHNA and CDR2 is YNFKEQ. V was cut by 4 bases and J by 3 bases, with 14 bases left in between. The CDR3 spans 15 residues. The CDR3 region has the DNA TGTGCCAGCAGCCCAGGGGGGGGCGTAACAGATACGCAGTATTTT. This encodes CASSPGGGVTDTQYF.